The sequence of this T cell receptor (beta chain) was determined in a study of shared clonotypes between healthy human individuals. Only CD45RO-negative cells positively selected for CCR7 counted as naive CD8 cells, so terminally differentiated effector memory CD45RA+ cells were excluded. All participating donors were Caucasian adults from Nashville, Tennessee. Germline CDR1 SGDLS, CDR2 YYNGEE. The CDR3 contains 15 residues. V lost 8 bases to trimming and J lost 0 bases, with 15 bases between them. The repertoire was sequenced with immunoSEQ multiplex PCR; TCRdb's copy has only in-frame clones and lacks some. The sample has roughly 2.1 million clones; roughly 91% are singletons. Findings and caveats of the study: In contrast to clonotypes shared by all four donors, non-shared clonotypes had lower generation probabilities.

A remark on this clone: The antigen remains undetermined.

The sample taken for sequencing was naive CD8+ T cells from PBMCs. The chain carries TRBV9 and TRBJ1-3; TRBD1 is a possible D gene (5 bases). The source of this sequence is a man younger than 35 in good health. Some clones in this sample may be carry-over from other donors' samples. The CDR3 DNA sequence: TGTGCCAGTACCCAGGGTGGTGGCTCTGGAAACACCATATATTTT. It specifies CASTQGGGSGNTIYF.